These 2 T cell receptor beta chains were all obtained from the same sample, sequenced in a study of blood T cell repertoires in COVID-19. Repertoires were generated with immunoSEQ multiplex PCR, while TCRdb's copy carries only in-frame clones and drops some. This sample has fewer than 120,000 clones, with 70% to 90% found just once. The sample comprised peripheral blood. The receptor set was obtained from a human donor in a cohort sampled during active COVID-19.

This clone showed up just a few times. The V and J genes are TRBV15 and TRBJ2-1, with 7 bases aligning to TRBD2. V was clipped by 1 base and J by 2 bases; unmatched bases: 5. Per germline, CDR1 LNHNV and CDR2 YYDKDF (reference sequence). The CDR3 consists of 16 residues. The CDR3 protein is CATSRVRGSTYNEQFF. The CDR3, as DNA: TGTGCCACCAGCAGAGTCCGCGGGAGTACCTACAATGAGCAGTTCTTC. The whole variable domain, filled in from reference TRBV15 and TRBJ2-1, reads DAMVIQNPRYQVTQFGKPVTLSCSQTLNHNVMYWYQQKSSQAPKLLFHYYDKDFNNEADTPDNFQSRRPNTSFCFLDIRSPGLGDTAMYLCATSRVRGSTYNEQFFGPGTRLTVL.

The chain has TRBV7-3 and TRBJ2-3; TRBD2 aligns across 14 bases. Germline values: CDR1 SGHTA, CDR2 FQGTGA. The trim removed 5 bases at V and 1 base at J, leaving 2 bases unmatched. The CDR3 runs 16 residues. CDR3 coding DNA: TGTGCCAGCAGCCCGGGACTAGCGGGGGGCACAGATACGCAGTATTTT. Protein: CASSPGLAGGTDTQYF.